The clone carrying this T cell receptor (beta chain) was counted at least ten times. Its antigen is not identified. The authors prepared the TCRbeta library with unique molecular identifiers. TCRdb re-called the PCR reads through MiXCR, storing one row per CDR3 protein. The table records about 600,000 distinct CDR3 sequences, 20% to 25% of them present only once. This sample is part of a study of T-cell reconstitution after alpha-beta-depleted transplantation in children. General study points: There were reportedly several hundred expanded graft clones from which alpha-beta T cells came about two months after transplant. It was newly produced T cells that mostly accounted for T-cell counts and diversity one year after transplant. It was surviving recipient T cells and thymic progenitors that gave some patients high TCRbeta diversity at day 60.

The V end was cut by 5 bases, the J end by 7 bases, with 14 bases between. The CDR3 consists of 14 residues. Germline lookup yields CDR1 WSHSY and CDR2 SAAADI. J is TRBJ2-2 and V is TRBV10-2; D might be TRBD1 (6 bases). Sequences were derived from PBMCs, mostly from graft donor cells, sampled 360 days after TCRalphabeta/CD19-depleted stem cell transplant. The receptor comes from a boy less than two years old who had a stem cell transplant for acute myeloid leukemia, so the T cells may come from the graft donor. The CDR3 region is CASSLVDSGGELFF. CDR3 DNA sequence: TGCGCCAGCAGTTTAGTGGACAGCGGCGGGGAGCTGTTTTTT.